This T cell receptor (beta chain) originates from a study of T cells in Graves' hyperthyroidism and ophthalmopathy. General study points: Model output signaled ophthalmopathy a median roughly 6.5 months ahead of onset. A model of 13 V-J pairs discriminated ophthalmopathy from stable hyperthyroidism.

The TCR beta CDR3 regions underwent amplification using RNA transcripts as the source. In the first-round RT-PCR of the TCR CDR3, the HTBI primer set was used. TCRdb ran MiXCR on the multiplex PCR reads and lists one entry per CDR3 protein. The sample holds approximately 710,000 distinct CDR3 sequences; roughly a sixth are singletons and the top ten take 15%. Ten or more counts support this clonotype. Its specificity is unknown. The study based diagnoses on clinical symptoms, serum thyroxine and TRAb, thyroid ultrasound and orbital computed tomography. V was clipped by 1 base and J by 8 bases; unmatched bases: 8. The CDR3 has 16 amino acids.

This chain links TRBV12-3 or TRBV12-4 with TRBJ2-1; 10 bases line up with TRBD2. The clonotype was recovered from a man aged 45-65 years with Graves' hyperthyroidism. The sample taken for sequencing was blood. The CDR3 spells CASSLVSTSGIYEQFF. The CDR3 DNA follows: TGTGCCAGCAGTTTAGTTTCAACTAGCGGGATTTATGAGCAGTTCTTC.